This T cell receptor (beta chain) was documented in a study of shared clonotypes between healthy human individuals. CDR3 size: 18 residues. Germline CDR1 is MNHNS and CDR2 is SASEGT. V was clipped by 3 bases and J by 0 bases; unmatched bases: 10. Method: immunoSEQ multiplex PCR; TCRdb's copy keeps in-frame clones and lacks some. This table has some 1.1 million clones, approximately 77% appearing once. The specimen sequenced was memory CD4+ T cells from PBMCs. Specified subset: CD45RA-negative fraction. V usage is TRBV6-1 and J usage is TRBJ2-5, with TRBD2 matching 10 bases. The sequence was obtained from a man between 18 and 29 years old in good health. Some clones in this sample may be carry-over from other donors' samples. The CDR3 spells CASSDWLAGVGDQETQYF. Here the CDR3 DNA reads TGTGCCAGCAGTGATTGGCTAGCGGGAGTGGGGGACCAAGAGACCCAGTACTTC.